A single sample is the source of the 23 T cell receptor beta chains below, sequenced in a study of cytomegalovirus exposure and HLA in healthy donors. The study ran its PCR with 60 Vbeta and 13 Jbeta primers. Profiled with immunoSEQ multiplex PCR; TCRdb holds only in-frame clones, not every one. The sample includes under 200,000 clones, around 62% of them seen just once. Sample: PBMCs. The source is a man between 40 and 49 years old in good health and CMV-seronegative.

The rearrangement links TRBV7-2 to TRBJ2-5; maybe TRBD2 (6 bases). With 0 bases removed from V and 1 base from J, the gap between germline ends came to 9 bases. CDR3 length equals 15 residues. Germline V gene sequence: CDR1 SGHTA, CDR2 FQGNSA. CDR3 region: CASSLAAGTQETQYF. DNA of the CDR3: TGTGCCAGCAGCTTAGCGGCGGGGACCCAAGAGACCCAGTACTTC.

This chain links TRBV7-3 with TRBJ2-7; a weak D match, TRBD1 (6 bases). CDR1 and CDR2 (germline): SGHTA, FQGTGA. Trimming removed 5 bases from V and 6 bases from J, with 14 bases in between. The CDR3 has 13 residues. This CDR3 reads CASSASWGLEQYF. The CDR3 DNA follows: TGTGCCAGCAGCGCCTCTTGGGGGCTCGAGCAGTACTTC.

This clone occurred a few times. V usage is TRBV2 and J usage is TRBJ1-1, with TRBD1 matching 10 bases. V trimming: 6 bases; J trimming: 4 bases; junction bases outside the gene matches: 2. Germline-derived CDR1 and CDR2 are SNHLY and FYNNEI. The CDR3 totals 13 residues. CDR3 DNA: TGTGCCAGCAGCCGGACAGGGGGCACTGAAGCTTTCTTT. Its translation: CASSRTGGTEAFF.

The rearrangement uses TRBV10-3 and TRBJ1-5; no clear D. The length of the CDR3 is 14 residues. Germline V gene sequence: CDR1 ENHRY, CDR2 SYGVKD. The V gene lost 0 bases and the J gene lost 4 bases, with 7 bases spanning the gap. CDR3 residues: CAISESRVNQPQHF. DNA of the CDR3: TGTGCCATCAGTGAGTCGAGGGTAAATCAGCCCCAGCATTTT.

In its sample, this clone was seen a few times. The same CDR3 also results from other DNA sequences found in this sample. The chain is built from TRBV19 and TRBJ2-7; 8 nucleotides line up with TRBD1. Germline loops: CDR1 LNHDA, CDR2 SQIVND (reference sequence). There are 12 residues in the CDR3. V lost 5 bases to trimming and J lost 4 bases; unmatched junction nucleotides: 1. The CDR3 coding sequence is TGTGCCAGTAGTGGACAGGGTTACGAGCAGTACTTC. Its translation: CASSGQGYEQYF.

This sequence joins TRBV5-1 and TRBJ2-2; 7 nucleotides agree with TRBD1. The junction had 10 bases not matched to a gene; V was cut back by 4 bases and J by 7 bases. The CDR3 is made up of 15 amino acids. CDR1 and CDR2 from the germline V gene are SGHRS and YFSETQ. This CDR3 is CASSRGRGRIGELFF. The CDR3 region has the DNA TGCGCCAGCAGCCGTGGTAGGGGGCGCATCGGGGAGCTGTTTTTT.

This clone has a handful of counts. The chain has TRBV2 and TRBJ2-1; 9 bases fit TRBD2. Germline CDR1 is SNHLY and CDR2 is FYNNEI. There are 16 residues in the CDR3. The V gene end was trimmed by 6 bases and the J gene end by 3 bases; junction bases not matched to a gene: 9. The CDR3 nucleotides read TGTGCCAGCAGGTTAGCGGGGGCCACAATCTACAATGAGCAGTTCTTC. Amino acids: CASRLAGATIYNEQFF.

This rearrangement joins TRBV5-1 to TRBJ2-3, with D uncertain. The germline gives CDR1 SGHRS, CDR2 YFSETQ. The CDR3 consists of 12 residues. The V end lost 4 bases, the J end lost 8 bases, and 11 bases lay between the germline ends. The CDR3 reads CASSPEYGTQYF. The CDR3 DNA reads as TGCGCCAGCAGCCCCGAGTACGGTACGCAGTATTTT.

This clone was detected only once. V and J are TRBV7-9 and TRBJ1-3; tentatively, D is TRBD1 (5 bases). The CDR3 sequence is 14 residues long. CDR1 is SEHNR, CDR2 FQNEAQ, per germline (reference sequence). The ends were cut back, 1 base at V and 5 bases at J, with 9 bases in the middle. Here the CDR3 reads CASSLGTGRNTIYF. In DNA, the CDR3 is TGTGCCAGCAGCTTAGGAACAGGAAGAAACACCATATATTTT.

The chain uses TRBV7-9 and TRBJ1-5, with 8 positions matching TRBD1. This CDR3 is 18 amino acids long. Germline CDR1 SEHNR, CDR2 FQNEAQ (reference sequence). The J segment lost 1 base and the V segment lost 4 bases, leaving 12 bases of the junction unmatched. CDR3 coding DNA: TGTGCCAGCAGCTCCGAGTATGACAGGGGTAGGAGCAATCAGCCCCAGCATTTT. Residues: CASSSEYDRGRSNQPQHF.

The rearrangement joins TRBV30 to TRBJ2-7, with D unclear. The CDR3 length is 11 residues. CDR1 is GTSNPN, CDR2 SVGIG, per germline (reference sequence). Trimming took 8 bases from V and 3 from J, leaving 11 bases between them. The CDR3 coding sequence is TGTGCCCTTACAGAAAGCTACGAGCAGTACTTC. This sequence encodes CALTESYEQYF.

This clone was detected only once. The chain uses TRBV7-2 and TRBJ2-3, with 12 positions matching TRBD2. This CDR3 region has 16 residues. With 5 bases clipped from V and 3 bases from J, the junction kept 6 bases outside the gene matches. The germline V gene has CDR1 SGHTA and CDR2 FQGNSA. The CDR3 loop is CASSALAGGPTDTQYF. Written as DNA, the CDR3 is TGTGCCAGCAGCGCGCTAGCGGGAGGGCCGACAGATACGCAGTATTTT. Full variable domain (missing parts from reference TRBV7-2 and TRBJ2-3): GAGVSQSPSNKVTEKGKDVELRCDPISGHTALYWYRQSLGQGLEFLIYFQGNSAPDKSGLPSDRFSAERTGGSVSTLTIQRTQQEDSAVYLCASSALAGGPTDTQYFGPGTRLTVL.

The chain carries TRBV9 and TRBJ1-1, with 8 bases identical to TRBD1. J was trimmed by 2 bases and V by 4 bases; bases with no gene match: 7. Germline-derived CDR1 and CDR2 are SGDLS and YYNGEE. CDR3 length: 15 amino acids. DNA for the CDR3: TGTGCCAGCAGCCCTGCGGGACAGGCCAACACTGAAGCTTTCTTT. Protein sequence: CASSPAGQANTEAFF.

This chain connects TRBV30 to TRBJ1-1; D might be TRBD1 (5 bases). The V end was cut by 5 bases, the J end by 4 bases, with 20 bases between. Germline V CDR1 and CDR2: GTSNPN, SVGIG (reference sequence). The CDR3 length is 15 residues. DNA for the CDR3: TGTGCCTGGTTTAGGGGTTCCAGGGTTGGCACTGAAGCTTTCTTT. Translation gives CAWFRGSRVGTEAFF.

The V gene is TRBV19, the J gene TRBJ2-3; 7 nucleotides agree with TRBD2. The CDR3 is made up of 14 amino acids. The trim removed 6 bases at V and 2 bases at J, leaving 5 bases unmatched. Looked up from germline, CDR1 is LNHDA and CDR2 is SQIVND (reference sequence). The CDR3 nucleotides are TGTGCCAGTAGCAGTGGGAGGGACACAGATACGCAGTATTTT. Residues: CASSSGRDTDTQYF.

The chain links TRBV7-8 to TRBJ1-1; no reliable D call. This CDR3 comprises 14 residues. Per germline, CDR1 SGHVS and CDR2 FQNEAQ. Trimming removed 1 base at V and 1 base at J, with 7 bases between. The CDR3 sequence is CASSLVTGNTEAFF. In nucleotides, the CDR3 is TGTGCCAGCAGCTTAGTTACCGGGAACACTGAAGCTTTCTTT.

The chain carries TRBV7-2 and TRBJ2-3; TRBD2 agrees at 11 bases. With 4 bases clipped from V and 2 bases from J, the junction kept 8 bases outside the gene matches. CDR1 is SGHTA, CDR2 FQGNSA, per germline. This CDR3 contains 17 residues. The CDR3 DNA follows: TGTGCCAGCAGCTCTAGCGGGGGGATGATTACCACAGATACGCAGTATTTT. This codes for CASSSSGGMITTDTQYF.

This chain connects TRBV18 to TRBJ1-2; D gene uncertain. The CDR3 contains 12 residues. With 3 bases removed from V and 10 bases from J, the gap between germline ends came to 12 bases. Germline CDR1 KGHSH, CDR2 LQKENI. The CDR3 loop reads CASSPDGSIYTF. DNA of the CDR3: TGTGCCAGCTCACCCGATGGGAGTATCTACACCTTC.

This clone has a handful of counts. The gene calls are TRBV7-2 and TRBJ2-3; 7 bases fit TRBD2. The V and J ends lost 8 bases and 2 bases, in that order; junction bases with no gene match: 7. This CDR3 comprises 14 residues. The germline V gene has CDR1 SGHTA and CDR2 FQGNSA. The CDR3 protein is CASQAGPITDTQYF. DNA for the CDR3: TGTGCCAGCCAAGCGGGGCCGATCACAGATACGCAGTATTTT.

Only one count was recorded for this clone. V and J are TRBV29-1 and TRBJ2-3; the D gene is possibly TRBD2 (6 bases). With 3 bases removed from V and 6 bases from J, the gap between germline ends came to 16 bases. The CDR3 contains 14 residues. The germline V gene has CDR1 SQVTM and CDR2 ANQGSEA. The CDR3 DNA reads TGCAGCGTTGATGAGTCGGGAGTGACTGATACGCAGTATTTT. This translates into CSVDESGVTDTQYF.

The chain carries TRBV15 and TRBJ2-5, with 7 bases matching TRBD2. The last part of the DNA fits TRBJ2-7 better; the J call may be wrong. The CDR3 contains 14 residues. From germline, CDR1 is LNHNV and CDR2 YYDKDF (reference sequence). The CDR3 reads CATSRSSGKYEQYF. CDR3 in DNA: TGTGCCACCAGCAGATCTAGCGGAAAGTACGAGCAGTACTTC.

This chain uses TRBV30 with TRBJ2-2; 12 positions match TRBD1. This CDR3 is built from 17 residues. With V trimmed by 3 bases and J by 1 base, 6 bases remained unmatched. Germline V gene data show CDR1 as GTSNPN and CDR2 as SVGIG (reference sequence). The CDR3 loop reads CAWSRGQGARNTGELFF. In DNA form, the CDR3 reads TGTGCCTGGAGCCGGGGACAGGGGGCTCGGAACACCGGGGAGCTGTTTTTT.

V usage is TRBV2 and J usage is TRBJ1-6; D not resolved. The V gene lost 5 bases and the J gene lost 10 bases, with 12 bases spanning the gap. The germline gives CDR1 SNHLY, CDR2 FYNNEI. This CDR3 is 13 amino acids long. DNA of the CDR3: TGTGCCAGCAGTAGAGACTTCGGGTCACCCCTCCACTTT. Translated, it gives CASSRDFGSPLHF.